One sample yielded the 29 T cell receptor beta chains listed below, sequenced in a study of blood T cell repertoires in COVID-19. Clones were read by immunoSEQ multiplex PCR, and TCRdb kept only the in-frame ones, dropping some. The sample lists 100,000 to 120,000 clones; roughly 91% were seen once. Sequencing input: peripheral blood. These receptors were collected from a woman between 45 and 60 years old with acute or convalescent COVID-19.

The chain recombines TRBV7-2 with TRBJ2-4, with 10 positions matching TRBD1. This CDR3 region has 18 residues. Trimming cost V 1 base and J 3 bases; bases outside gene matches: 9. The germline V gene encodes CDR1 SGHTA and CDR2 FQGNSA. CDR3 nucleotides: TGTGCCAGCAGCTTAGAGGGACGCCGGGACAGGGGCAAAAACATTCAGTACTTC. This codes for CASSLEGRRDRGKNIQYF.

The V call is TRBV28, the J call TRBJ2-7, with 10 bases aligning to TRBD2. This CDR3 is built from 13 residues. Unmatched junction bases numbered 0, after V lost 4 bases and J lost 3 bases. Germline V gene data show CDR1 as MDHEN and CDR2 as SYDVKM. DNA for the CDR3: TGTGCCAGCAGTTGGACTAGCGGCTACGAGCAGTACTTC. Protein: CASSWTSGYEQYF.

This clone was seen a single time. The V gene is TRBV3-1 (or the pseudogene TRBV3-2), the J gene TRBJ2-3; D not resolved. V lost 1 base and J 3 bases, leaving 14 bases between the germline ends. This CDR3 comprises 16 residues. Germline V CDR1 and CDR2: LGHDT, YNNKEL (reference sequence). The CDR3 nucleotides are TGTGCCAGCAGCCAAGGAACCCCGACTGGAACAGATACGCAGTATTTT. It encodes CASSQGTPTGTDTQYF.

This rearrangement joins TRBV19 to TRBJ1-5; D may be TRBD1 (6 bases). CDR1 is LNHDA, CDR2 SQIVND, per germline (reference sequence). CDR3 size: 16 residues. V lost 7 bases, J lost 0 bases, and 16 bases lay in between. The DNA for the CDR3 is TGTGCCAGTACCCGCCACAGGGTGGATAGCAATCAGCCCCAGCATTTT. Translation gives CASTRHRVDSNQPQHF. The full variable domain, with the rest looked up from reference TRBV19 and TRBJ1-5, is DGGITQSPKYLFRKEGQNVTLSCEQNLNHDAMYWYRQDPGQGLRLIYYSQIVNDFQKGDIAEGYSVSREKKESFPLTVTSAQKNPTAFYLCASTRHRVDSNQPQHFGDGTRLSIL.

J is TRBJ2-2 and V is TRBV28, with D possibly being TRBD1 (5 bases). The ends were cut back, 6 bases at V and 0 bases at J, with 11 bases in the middle. From germline, CDR1 is MDHEN and CDR2 SYDVKM. This CDR3 has 15 residues. As DNA, the CDR3 is TGTGCCAGCAGATTCCAGGGATCGAACACCGGGGAGCTGTTTTTT. Translation: CASRFQGSNTGELFF.

This clone was counted once. V usage is TRBV3-1 (or the pseudogene TRBV3-2) and J usage is TRBJ2-1; 12 bases fit TRBD2. V was clipped by 4 bases and J by 6 bases; unmatched bases: 4. Germline V CDR1 and CDR2: LGHDT, YNNKEL (reference sequence). This CDR3 comprises 15 residues. The CDR3 loop reads CASSPTSGRFNEQFF. The DNA for the CDR3 is TGTGCCAGCAGCCCGACTAGCGGGAGATTCAATGAGCAGTTCTTC.

V gene TRBV6-6 combines with J gene TRBJ2-5, with TRBD1 identical over 7 bases. V was pared by 7 bases and J by 2 bases, with 4 bases of the junction left unmatched. This CDR3 spans 13 amino acids. Germline lookup yields CDR1 MNHNY and CDR2 SVGAGI (reference sequence). The chain's CDR3 is CASKRQGQETQYF. The CDR3 nucleotides are TGTGCCAGCAAACGACAGGGACAAGAGACCCAGTACTTC.

The CDR3: CASSASETGPTEAFF. In nucleotides, the CDR3 is TGTGCCAGCAGTGCATCGGAGACAGGGCCCACTGAAGCTTTCTTT. The V call is TRBV28, the J call TRBJ1-1, with 7 nucleotides matching TRBD1. The length of the CDR3 is 15 residues. Germline V gene lookup returns CDR1 MDHEN and CDR2 SYDVKM. V was pared by 5 bases and J by 4 bases, with 10 bases of the junction left unmatched. Full variable domain (missing parts from reference TRBV28 and TRBJ1-1): DVKVTQSSRYLVKRTGEKVFLECVQDMDHENMFWYRQDPGLGLRLIYFSYDVKMKEKGDIPEGYSVSREKKERFSLILESASTNQTSMYLCASSASETGPTEAFFGQGTRLTVV.

The chain employs TRBV19 and TRBJ2-2; unclear D gene. Germline CDR1 LNHDA, CDR2 SQIVND (reference sequence). The V end lost 5 bases, the J end lost 6 bases, and 10 bases lay between the germline ends. The CDR3 extends over 13 amino acids. The CDR3 sequence: CASSWASAGELFF. CDR3 bases: TGTGCCAGTAGTTGGGCCTCGGCCGGGGAGCTGTTTTTT. The full variable domain, its missing parts supplied by reference TRBV19 and TRBJ2-2, is DGGITQSPKYLFRKEGQNVTLSCEQNLNHDAMYWYRQDPGQGLRLIYYSQIVNDFQKGDIAEGYSVSREKKESFPLTVTSAQKNPTAFYLCASSWASAGELFFGEGSRLTVL.

The V gene is TRBV28, the J gene TRBJ1-5, with 7 positions matching TRBD1. The V gene end was trimmed by 3 bases and the J gene end by 2 bases; junction bases not matched to a gene: 1. The germline V gene has CDR1 MDHEN and CDR2 SYDVKM. The CDR3 extends over 14 amino acids. CDR3 nucleotides: TGTGCCAGCAGTTTTGGGACAGGCAATCAGCCCCAGCATTTT. Translating it yields CASSFGTGNQPQHF. The variable domain in full, completed from reference TRBV28 and TRBJ1-5, reads DVKVTQSSRYLVKRTGEKVFLECVQDMDHENMFWYRQDPGLGLRLIYFSYDVKMKEKGDIPEGYSVSREKKERFSLILESASTNQTSMYLCASSFGTGNQPQHFGDGTRLSIL.

The chain couples TRBV5-1 to TRBJ2-5; TRBD2 might be the D (5 bases). The CDR3 contains 13 residues. Trimming stripped 4 bases from V and 0 bases from J, with 7 bases between. The germline V gene has CDR1 SGHRS and CDR2 YFSETQ. The CDR3 DNA is TGCGCCAGCAGCGTGCGGGACCAAGAGACCCAGTACTTC. Its translation: CASSVRDQETQYF.

The gene calls are TRBV5-6 and TRBJ2-7; TRBD2 matches 8 bases. The CDR3 is made up of 15 amino acids. Germline CDR1 is SGHDT and CDR2 is YYEEEE. The V gene end was trimmed by 4 bases and the J gene end by 1 base; junction bases not matched to a gene: 7. The CDR3, as DNA: TGTGCCAGCAGCCGGCGGGGGGTTACATCCTACGAGCAGTACTTC. Protein: CASSRRGVTSYEQYF.

This clone was detected once. Other DNA sequences of this sample code for an identical CDR3. The chain carries TRBV15 and TRBJ2-7, with D possibly being TRBD2 (5 bases). V dropped 0 bases and J dropped 3 bases, with 6 bases sitting between them. The CDR3 is made up of 13 amino acids. CDR1 and CDR2 (germline): LNHNV, YYDKDF (reference sequence). CDR3: CATSRDRGYEQYF. The CDR3 DNA is TGTGCCACCAGCAGAGATCGGGGCTACGAGCAGTACTTC. Variable domain in full (rest from reference TRBV15 and TRBJ2-7): DAMVIQNPRYQVTQFGKPVTLSCSQTLNHNVMYWYQQKSSQAPKLLFHYYDKDFNNEADTPDNFQSRRPNTSFCFLDIRSPGLGDTAMYLCATSRDRGYEQYFGPGTRLTVT.

The CDR3 DNA is TGTGCCATCAGTGAGTCGAAGGCTAGCGGGAGAGGCGAGCAGTACTTC. Protein sequence: CAISESKASGRGEQYF. V gene TRBV10-3 combines with J gene TRBJ2-7; 10 nucleotides match TRBD2. This CDR3 has 16 amino acids. With V trimmed by 0 bases and J by 6 bases, 8 bases remained unmatched. Germline V CDR1 and CDR2: ENHRY, SYGVKD.

This chain joins TRBV27 and TRBJ2-2, with D possibly being TRBD2 (7 bases). The V end lost 6 bases, the J end lost 6 bases, and 14 bases lay between the germline ends. Per germline, CDR1 MNHEY and CDR2 SMNVEV (reference sequence). CDR3 length equals 14 residues. CDR3 region: CASSRGGAPGELFF. CDR3 in DNA: TGTGCCAGCAGCCGAGGGGGGGCACCCGGGGAGCTGTTTTTT.

This clone was picked up a small number of times. The J gene is TRBJ1-2, the V gene TRBV5-4, with 8 nucleotides matching TRBD1. In germline, CDR1 is SGHNT, CDR2 YYREEE (reference sequence). The CDR3 has 14 residues. V was clipped by 4 bases and J by 4 bases; unmatched bases: 6. The CDR3 DNA is TGTGCCAGCAGCGACGACAGGGGCAGCTATGGCTACACCTTC. Its protein product is CASSDDRGSYGYTF.

The chain recombines TRBV20-1 with TRBJ2-2, with D unclear. The germline V gene encodes CDR1 DFQATT and CDR2 SNEGSKA (reference sequence). This CDR3 region has 11 residues. V was cut by 4 bases and J by 8 bases, with 8 bases left in between. Here the CDR3 reads CSANSLGELFF. The CDR3, as DNA: TGCAGTGCTAACTCCCTAGGGGAGCTGTTTTTT.

This chain links TRBV27 with TRBJ2-7; 11 bases line up with TRBD2. CDR3 length equals 21 residues. J was trimmed by 0 bases and V by 4 bases; bases with no gene match: 20. The V gene's germline CDR1 is MNHEY and CDR2 SMNVEV (reference sequence). In nucleotides, the CDR3 is TGTGCCAGCAGTTCACCACCAAGGGGGACTAGCGGTTACTCTAGCTCCTACGAGCAGTACTTC. It specifies CASSSPPRGTSGYSSSYEQYF.

The chain joins TRBV5-1 to TRBJ2-5, with D uncertain. Germline CDR1 is SGHRS and CDR2 is YFSETQ. V shed 4 bases and J shed 5 bases, with 12 bases lying between them. The CDR3 runs to 13 residues. The CDR3 region has the DNA TGCGCCAGCAGCGACCTAGAGCGCGAGACCCAGTACTTC. Protein sequence: CASSDLERETQYF.

The chain is built from TRBV9 and TRBJ2-7; 7 nucleotides agree with TRBD1. Trimming removed 0 bases from V and 7 bases from J; junction bases left unmatched: 10. This CDR3 is 15 amino acids long. The germline gives CDR1 SGDLS, CDR2 YYNGEE. As DNA, the CDR3 is TGTGCCAGCAGCGTAGCCGTGACCACAGGGGAAGAGCAGTACTTC. Protein: CASSVAVTTGEEQYF.

The gene calls are TRBV6-4 and TRBJ1-6, with 10 bases aligning to TRBD1. CDR1 MRHNA and CDR2 SNTAGT come from the germline V gene. The V segment lost 4 bases and the J segment 7 bases; nucleotides outside the gene matches: 4. CDR3 length: 15 residues. The CDR3 sequence: CASSALGQGNSPLHF. The CDR3, as DNA: TGTGCCAGCAGTGCTTTGGGACAGGGGAATTCACCCCTCCACTTT.

CDR3 region: CASAIQGSKETQYF. The CDR3 DNA sequence: TGTGCCAGCGCCATCCAGGGGTCTAAAGAGACCCAGTACTTC. The rearrangement links TRBV19 to TRBJ2-5; D might be TRBD1 (6 bases). CDR1 LNHDA and CDR2 SQIVND come from the germline V gene (reference sequence). This CDR3 is built from 14 residues. Trimming left V 9 bases short and J 3 bases short, with 17 bases between.

This chain connects TRBV7-6 to TRBJ1-1, with D possibly matching TRBD1 (6 bases). Germline V CDR1 and CDR2: SGHVS, FNYEAQ. V dropped 5 bases and J dropped 1 base, with 8 bases sitting between them. This CDR3 spans 13 amino acids. CDR3 DNA: TGTGCCAGCAGCCCGGGACAGAACACTGAAGCTTTCTTT. Its protein product is CASSPGQNTEAFF.

The rearrangement uses TRBV11-2 and TRBJ2-2; 8 bases align to TRBD2. This CDR3 is 16 amino acids long. V was pared by 3 bases and J by 6 bases, with 9 bases of the junction left unmatched. CDR1 is SGHAT, CDR2 FQNNGV, per germline. CDR3 protein: CASSLGLDGRAGELFF. CDR3 nucleotide sequence: TGTGCCAGCAGCTTGGGGCTGGACGGGAGGGCCGGGGAGCTGTTTTTT.

This chain connects TRBV15 to TRBJ2-5; D is possibly TRBD2 (6 bases). Trimming shortened V by 1 base and J by 5 bases, and 17 bases separated the two germline ends. The CDR3 consists of 16 residues. Germline values: CDR1 LNHNV, CDR2 YYDKDF (reference sequence). For the CDR3, the DNA is TGTGCCACCAGCAGAGTACGGGGAACGGGGGTCGAGACCCAGTACTTC. Protein: CATSRVRGTGVETQYF.

This chain links TRBV7-9 with TRBJ1-5; TRBD1 matches at 10 bases. Germline CDR1 reads SEHNR; CDR2 reads FQNEAQ (reference sequence). This CDR3 has 15 amino acids. Unmatched junction bases numbered 8, after V lost 5 bases and J lost 7 bases. The CDR3, as DNA: TGTGCCAGCAGCCAACAGACAGGGGGCGACCAGCCCCAGCATTTT. Translated, it gives CASSQQTGGDQPQHF.

This clone was counted once. The chain uses TRBV11-3 and TRBJ2-3; 8 bases are a match to TRBD2. CDR1 and CDR2 from the germline V gene are SGHNT and YENEEA. The length of the CDR3 is 16 residues. Trimming at V came to 5 bases and at J to 2 bases, leaving 9 bases not matched to a gene. In nucleotides, the CDR3 is TGTGCCAGCAGCCCCCGGGCCGGACTAGCCACAGATACGCAGTATTTT. It codes for CASSPRAGLATDTQYF.

This clone has more than one count but fewer than ten. This rearrangement joins TRBV7-6 to TRBJ1-4; 10 bases fit TRBD1. V dropped 5 bases and J dropped 7; count of bases not matched to a gene: 7. This CDR3 is built from 15 residues. CDR1 and CDR2 (germline): SGHVS, FNYEAQ. CDR3 nucleotides: TGTGCCAGCAGCGCCCGGGACAGGGGTTTTGAAAAACTGTTTTTT. This sequence encodes CASSARDRGFEKLFF.

The chain joins TRBV2 to TRBJ1-1; 8 bases fit TRBD1. Germline V gene lookup returns CDR1 SNHLY and CDR2 FYNNEI. V shed 4 bases, J shed 3 bases, and the junction held 13 bases outside the gene matches. CDR3 length: 17 residues. The CDR3 sequence is CASSGTGKNGMYTEAFF. The DNA for the CDR3 is TGTGCCAGCAGTGGGACAGGGAAGAACGGAATGTACACTGAAGCTTTCTTT.